This passage covers 31 T cell receptor beta chains from one sample sequenced in a study of cytomegalovirus exposure and HLA in healthy donors. Libraries were prepared by immunoSEQ multiplex PCR; TCRdb keeps only in-frame clonotypes and omits some of them. The repertoire holds 100,000 to 150,000 clones, with 90% to 97% as singletons. Source material: PBMCs. Every receptor here comes from a man younger than 30 in good health and CMV-seronegative.

V usage is TRBV19 and J usage is TRBJ1-5, with D possibly TRBD1 on 6 matching bases. The CDR3 has 16 residues. In germline, CDR1 is LNHDA, CDR2 SQIVND (reference sequence). Trimming took off 3 bases at V and 4 bases at J, with 16 bases between the two ends. The CDR3 here is CASSIRGRGLNQPQHF. The CDR3 DNA follows: TGTGCCAGTAGTATTAGGGGCAGGGGCCTGAATCAGCCCCAGCATTTT.

The chain is built from TRBV15 and TRBJ2-7, with D possibly being TRBD1 (5 bases). The CDR3 runs to 15 residues. Germline CDR1 LNHNV, CDR2 YYDKDF (reference sequence). V lost 5 bases to trimming and J lost 2 bases, with 16 bases between them. The CDR3 DNA is TGTGCCACCAGCGTTCGTATCGGACACCCCTACGAGCAGTACTTC. Protein product: CATSVRIGHPYEQYF.

The rearrangement uses TRBV2 and TRBJ1-2; a weak D match, TRBD1 (6 bases). Trimming shortened V by 6 bases and J by 8 bases, and 13 bases separated the two germline ends. Germline V gene lookup returns CDR1 SNHLY and CDR2 FYNNEI. CDR3 length equals 12 residues. The CDR3 sequence: CASSAGELGYTF. For the CDR3, the DNA is TGTGCCAGCAGCGCAGGGGAATTGGGCTACACCTTC.

J is TRBJ2-5 and V is TRBV5-1; 9 nucleotides line up with TRBD2. The trim removed 0 bases at V and 3 bases at J, leaving 12 bases unmatched. CDR1 SGHRS and CDR2 YFSETQ come from the germline V gene. CDR3 length: 18 amino acids. Here the CDR3 DNA reads TGCGCCAGCAGCTTGGGGGCAGCAGGGCGACTAGCGGAAGAGACCCAGTACTTC. Translation gives CASSLGAAGRLAEETQYF.

The V call is TRBV6-1, the J call TRBJ2-3, with 9 bases identical to TRBD2. Germline CDR1 is MNHNS and CDR2 is SASEGT. The CDR3 loop spans 14 amino acids. Unmatched junction bases numbered 4, after V lost 5 bases and J lost 4 bases. The CDR3 protein is CASSLSGSADTQYF. Here the CDR3 DNA reads TGTGCCAGCAGTCTTAGCGGGAGCGCAGATACGCAGTATTTT.

The V and J genes are TRBV19 and TRBJ2-1, with TRBD2 identical over 8 bases. With 7 bases clipped from V and 6 bases from J, the junction kept 11 bases outside the gene matches. The CDR3 totals 15 residues. The germline V gene has CDR1 LNHDA and CDR2 SQIVND (reference sequence). The CDR3: CASTRAGELGNEQFF. CDR3 DNA sequence: TGTGCCAGTACCAGAGCGGGGGAACTAGGCAATGAGCAGTTCTTC.

The CDR3: CASSLERASGFSYNEQFF. The CDR3 DNA follows: TGTGCCAGCAGCTTAGAGCGGGCTAGCGGATTCTCCTACAATGAGCAGTTCTTC. The genes are TRBV7-9 and TRBJ2-1; the match to TRBD2 covers 7 bases. The CDR3 length is 18 residues. Trimming at V came to 1 base and at J to 0 bases, leaving 9 bases not matched to a gene. Germline values: CDR1 SEHNR, CDR2 FQNEAQ (reference sequence).

V and J are TRBV19 and TRBJ2-7, with 7 bases that match TRBD1. The germline V gene encodes CDR1 LNHDA and CDR2 SQIVND (reference sequence). The CDR3 is 15 residues long. The V segment lost 6 bases and the J segment 7 bases; nucleotides outside the gene matches: 15. For the CDR3, the DNA is TGTGCCAGTAGCGTACAGGGGACACAGGGTGGAGAGCAGTACTTC. This codes for CASSVQGTQGGEQYF.

This chain uses TRBV7-2 with TRBJ2-5, with 12 bases lining up with TRBD2. Germline assignment: CDR1 SGHTA and CDR2 FQGNSA. With 2 bases clipped from V and 6 bases from J, the junction kept 10 bases outside the gene matches. The CDR3 has 17 residues. The CDR3 protein is CASSLSQTSGSAKTQYF. In DNA, the CDR3 is TGTGCCAGCAGCTTATCCCAGACTAGCGGGAGTGCGAAGACCCAGTACTTC.

This clone showed up just once. J is TRBJ1-5 and V is TRBV27; D unresolved. The CDR3 contains 16 residues. With 5 bases removed from V and 4 bases from J, the gap between germline ends came to 18 bases. CDR1 MNHEY and CDR2 SMNVEV come from the germline V gene (reference sequence). The CDR3: CASSPKTGSGNQPQHF. The CDR3 DNA reads TGTGCCAGCAGTCCCAAGACGGGGAGCGGGAATCAGCCCCAGCATTTT.

The rearrangement uses TRBV11-3 and TRBJ2-5; 7 nucleotides line up with TRBD1. This CDR3 spans 16 amino acids. V lost 5 bases, J lost 3 bases, and 12 bases stayed unmatched. The germline V gene encodes CDR1 SGHNT and CDR2 YENEEA. The CDR3 loop is CASSGDFRTGEETQYF. CDR3 nucleotide sequence: TGTGCCAGCAGCGGAGATTTCCGGACAGGAGAAGAGACCCAGTACTTC. The complete variable domain, with remaining parts taken from reference TRBV11-3 and TRBJ2-5, reads EAGVVQSPRYKIIEKKQPVAFWCNPISGHNTLYWYLQNLGQGPELLIRYENEEAVDDSQLPKDRFSAERLKGVDSTLKIQPAELGDSAVYLCASSGDFRTGEETQYFGPGTRLLVL.

The chain recombines TRBV27 with TRBJ2-1; D ambiguous. This CDR3 has 14 residues. Per germline, CDR1 MNHEY and CDR2 SMNVEV (reference sequence). Trimming stripped 3 bases from V and 3 bases from J, with 9 bases between. Written as DNA, the CDR3 is TGTGCCAGCAGTTTTCGGCGACACTACAATGAGCAGTTCTTC. Its translation: CASSFRRHYNEQFF.

The rearrangement uses TRBV30 and TRBJ1-2; 8 positions agree with TRBD1. The CDR3 length is 14 residues. V dropped 2 bases and J dropped 4; count of bases not matched to a gene: 6. Germline assignment: CDR1 GTSNPN and CDR2 SVGIG (reference sequence). CDR3 residues: CAWSFSTGAYGYTF. In DNA, the CDR3 is TGTGCCTGGAGTTTTTCGACAGGGGCCTATGGCTACACCTTC. The variable domain in full, with the rest retrieved from reference TRBV30 and TRBJ1-2, is SQTIHQWPATLVQPVGSPLSLECTVEGTSNPNLYWYRQAAGRGLQLLFYSVGIGQISSEVPQNLSASRPQDRQFILSSKKLLLSDSGFYLCAWSFSTGAYGYTFGSGTRLTVV.

The chain has TRBV28 and TRBJ1-2; D ambiguous. Looked up from germline, CDR1 is MDHEN and CDR2 is SYDVKM. V was clipped by 7 bases and J by 3 bases, with 15 bases between them. The CDR3 totals 14 residues. For the CDR3, the DNA is TGTGCCAGCACCCCCGGCGGGGAGTACTATGGCTACACCTTC. This gives the protein CASTPGGEYYGYTF.

V usage is TRBV5-6 and J usage is TRBJ2-2; a possible D gene is TRBD2 (6 bases). The germline V and J ends were trimmed by 4 bases and 7 bases, with 11 bases remaining between them. The CDR3 totals 13 residues. Germline values: CDR1 SGHDT, CDR2 YYEEEE. The CDR3 loop is CASSPVGGGELFF. CDR3 nucleotides: TGTGCCAGCAGCCCGGTCGGGGGCGGGGAGCTGTTTTTT.

This chain uses TRBV4-2 with TRBJ1-5; unclear D gene. Trimming cost V 3 bases and J 0 bases, with 15 bases left between them. Per germline, CDR1 LGHNA and CDR2 YNFKEQ. The CDR3 extends over 17 amino acids. CDR3 sequence (DNA): TGTGCCAGCAGCCAGCCCCTACTAGGGAATAGCAATCAGCCCCAGCATTTT. It translates to CASSQPLLGNSNQPQHF.

Only one count was recorded for this clone. Here the CDR3 reads CASSRTGFGEQYF. CDR3 in DNA: TGTGCCAGCAGCCGGACAGGTTTTGGGGAGCAGTACTTC. The V and J genes are TRBV7-6 and TRBJ2-7; 7 bases are shared with TRBD1. The CDR3 is made up of 13 amino acids. CDR1 SGHVS and CDR2 FNYEAQ come from the germline V gene. J was trimmed by 7 bases and V by 5 bases; bases with no gene match: 8.

This chain connects TRBV30 to TRBJ1-2; TRBD1 is a possible D gene (5 bases). From germline, CDR1 is GTSNPN and CDR2 SVGIG (reference sequence). The ends were cut back, 0 bases at V and 2 bases at J, with 7 bases in the middle. The length of the CDR3 is 13 residues. CDR3 sequence: CAWSVDSNYGYTF. The CDR3 DNA reads TGTGCCTGGAGTGTCGACAGCAACTATGGCTACACCTTC.

This rearrangement joins TRBV6-4 to TRBJ2-2, with 10 bases matching TRBD1. J was trimmed by 3 bases and V by 4 bases; bases with no gene match: 2. The germline V gene has CDR1 MRHNA and CDR2 SNTAGT. The CDR3 has 15 amino acids. This chain's CDR3 is CASSAGTGDTGELFF. CDR3 DNA sequence: TGTGCCAGCAGTGCCGGGACAGGGGACACCGGGGAGCTGTTTTTT.

The chain is built from TRBV14 and TRBJ1-2; D perhaps matches TRBD1 (6 bases). The V end was cut by 4 bases, the J end by 8 bases, with 11 bases between. The CDR3 is 12 residues long. Germline CDR1 and CDR2: SGHDN and FVKESK. CDR3 in amino acids: CASSPGTYGYTF. CDR3 nucleotides: TGTGCCAGCAGCCCGGGGACATACGGCTACACCTTC.

The gene calls are TRBV19 and TRBJ1-1; TRBD1 matches at 7 bases. The J segment lost 0 bases and the V segment lost 10 bases, leaving 8 bases of the junction unmatched. Per germline, CDR1 LNHDA and CDR2 SQIVND (reference sequence). CDR3 size: 14 residues. The CDR3 region has the DNA TGTGCCACTCTACCAGGGGGGATGAACACTGAAGCTTTCTTT. It codes for CATLPGGMNTEAFF.

This clone turned up a few times. The chain links TRBV30 to TRBJ2-5, with 11 positions matching TRBD1. Germline V gene lookup returns CDR1 GTSNPN and CDR2 SVGIG (reference sequence). CDR3 length: 15 amino acids. The V and J ends lost 2 bases and 2 bases, in that order; junction bases with no gene match: 4. The CDR3 region has the DNA TGTGCCTGGAGTCAGGGGACAGGGGGACAAGAGACCCAGTACTTC. Translating gives CAWSQGTGGQETQYF.

This chain uses TRBV4-3 with TRBJ2-7; perhaps TRBD2 as D (5 bases). CDR1 is LGHNA and CDR2 is YSLEER in the germline V gene. The V end was cut by 0 bases, the J end by 2 bases, with 11 bases between. The CDR3 has 15 residues. The CDR3 sequence: CASSQERGYPYEQYF. Here the CDR3 DNA reads TGCGCCAGCAGCCAAGAGAGAGGGTATCCCTACGAGCAGTACTTC.

As regards this clone: It is unclear where the CDR3 begins or ends on the DNA, so no DNA is shown, and the CDR3 is as TCRdb lists it. V usage is TRBV5-4 and J usage is TRBJ2-3; the D segment call TRBD2 is taken from the table without a DNA check. Germline assignment: CDR1 SGHNT and CDR2 YYREEE (reference sequence). The CDR3 numbers 15 amino acids, ends counted. The chain's CDR3 is CASSFGPGSTDTQYF.

This rearrangement joins TRBV6-6 to TRBJ2-7, with D tentatively TRBD2 (7 bases). The germline V and J ends were trimmed by 7 bases and 4 bases, with 17 bases remaining between them. CDR1 is MNHNY and CDR2 is SVGAGI in the germline V gene (reference sequence). CDR3 length: 14 amino acids. Here the CDR3 reads CASNPAGARYEQYF. CDR3 DNA sequence: TGTGCCAGCAATCCGGCGGGGGCACGATACGAGCAGTACTTC.

V is TRBV18 and J is TRBJ1-5, with D possibly TRBD1 on 6 matching bases. This CDR3 has 16 amino acids. V lost 3 bases, J lost 0 bases, and 12 bases lay in between. Germline V CDR1 and CDR2: KGHSH, LQKENI. Written as DNA, the CDR3 is TGTGCCAGCTCACCCCTCGGACAGAATAGCAATCAGCCCCAGCATTTT. Translating it yields CASSPLGQNSNQPQHF. Together with reference TRBV18 and TRBJ1-5, the CDR3 gives the full variable domain: NAGVMQNPRHLVRRRGQEARLRCSPMKGHSHVYWYRQLPEEGLKFMVYLQKENIIDESGMPKERFSAEFPKEGPSILRIQQVVRGDSAAYFCASSPLGQNSNQPQHFGDGTRLSIL.

This chain joins TRBV5-6 and TRBJ2-5; 9 positions match TRBD2. The CDR3 runs to 15 residues. CDR1 is SGHDT, CDR2 YYEEEE, per germline. Trimming at V came to 0 bases and at J to 4 bases, leaving 4 bases not matched to a gene. This CDR3 is CASSLVAGEGETQYF. The CDR3 coding sequence is TGTGCCAGCAGCTTGGTAGCGGGAGAGGGAGAGACCCAGTACTTC.

The chain uses TRBV12-5 and TRBJ2-1; TRBD1 might be the D (6 bases). CDR3 length equals 23 residues. The V and J ends lost 0 bases and 3 bases respectively, with 33 bases between them. Germline CDR1 reads LGHNT; CDR2 reads FRNRAP. The DNA for the CDR3 is TGTGCTAGTGGTTTGGTATTGGCTCGGCCTGACCAACCAGACAGGTATCTCTACAATGAGCAGTTCTTC. Translating gives CASGLVLARPDQPDRYLYNEQFF.

This clone was picked up one time. The rearrangement uses TRBV6-5 and TRBJ2-1; 10 bases are shared with TRBD1. The CDR3 contains 14 residues. J was trimmed by 9 bases and V by 6 bases; bases with no gene match: 8. In germline, CDR1 is MNHEY, CDR2 SVGAGI. The CDR3 protein is CASRPGQGISEQFF. CDR3 DNA: TGTGCCAGCAGGCCGGGACAGGGGATTAGTGAGCAGTTCTTC.

CDR3: CASSQGRGEYYEQYF. In DNA, the CDR3 is TGTGCCAGCAGCCAAGGCAGGGGCGAGTACTACGAGCAGTACTTC. The J gene is TRBJ2-7, the V gene TRBV14; D is possibly TRBD1 (6 bases). V dropped 1 base and J dropped 3 bases, with 13 bases sitting between them. Germline CDR1 and CDR2: SGHDN and FVKESK. CDR3 length equals 15 residues.

The chain links TRBV7-6 to TRBJ2-3; 12 bases fit TRBD2. The CDR3 runs 16 residues. With V trimmed by 5 bases and J by 5 bases, 8 bases remained unmatched. Per the germline V gene, CDR1 is SGHVS and CDR2 is FNYEAQ. The CDR3 loop is CASSGPSGRAGDTQYF. The CDR3 DNA sequence: TGTGCCAGCAGCGGCCCTAGCGGGAGGGCCGGAGATACGCAGTATTTT.